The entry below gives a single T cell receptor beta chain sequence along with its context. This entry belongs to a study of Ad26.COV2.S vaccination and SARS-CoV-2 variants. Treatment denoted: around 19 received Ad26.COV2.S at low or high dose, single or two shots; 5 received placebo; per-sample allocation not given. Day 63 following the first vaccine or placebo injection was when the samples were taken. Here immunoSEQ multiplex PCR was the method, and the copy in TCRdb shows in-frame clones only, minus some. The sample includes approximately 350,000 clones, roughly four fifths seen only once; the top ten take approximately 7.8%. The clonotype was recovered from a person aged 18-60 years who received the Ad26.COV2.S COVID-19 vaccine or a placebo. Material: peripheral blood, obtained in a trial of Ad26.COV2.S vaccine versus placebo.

The DNA of the CDR3 is TGTGCCAGCAGCTCACAGGGAAACAAAAACATTCAGTACTTC. It yields the protein CASSSQGNKNIQYF. The chain couples TRBV5-5 to TRBJ2-4, with a possible D match to TRBD1 (6 bases). The CDR3 contains 14 residues. V was trimmed by 3 bases and J by 3 bases, leaving 10 bases between them. Germline CDR1 and CDR2: SGHKS and YYEKEE (reference sequence).